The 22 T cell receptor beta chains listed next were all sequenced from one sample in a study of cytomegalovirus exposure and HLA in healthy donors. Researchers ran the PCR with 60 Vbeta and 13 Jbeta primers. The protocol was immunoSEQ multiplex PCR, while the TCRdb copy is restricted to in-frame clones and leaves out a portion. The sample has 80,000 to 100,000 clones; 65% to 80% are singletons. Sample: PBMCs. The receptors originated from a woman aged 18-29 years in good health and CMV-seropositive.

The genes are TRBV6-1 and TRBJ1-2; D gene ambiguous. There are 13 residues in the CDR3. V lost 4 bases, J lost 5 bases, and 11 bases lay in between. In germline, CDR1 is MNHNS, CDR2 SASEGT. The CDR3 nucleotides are TGTGCCAGCAGTGGGGAGGTGAATTATGGCTACACCTTC. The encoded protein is CASSGEVNYGYTF.

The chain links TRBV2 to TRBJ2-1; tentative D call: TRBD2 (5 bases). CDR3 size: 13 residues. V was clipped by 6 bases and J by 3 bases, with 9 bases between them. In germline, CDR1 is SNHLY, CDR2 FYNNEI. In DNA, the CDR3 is TGTGCCAGCAGCGCCGCGGGCTACAATGAGCAGTTCTTC. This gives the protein CASSAAGYNEQFF.

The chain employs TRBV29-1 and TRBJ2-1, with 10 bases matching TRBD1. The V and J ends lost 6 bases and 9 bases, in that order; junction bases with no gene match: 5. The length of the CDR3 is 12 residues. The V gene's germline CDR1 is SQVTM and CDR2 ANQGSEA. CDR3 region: CSVGTGEGEQFF. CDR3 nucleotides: TGCAGCGTCGGGACAGGGGAGGGTGAGCAGTTCTTC.

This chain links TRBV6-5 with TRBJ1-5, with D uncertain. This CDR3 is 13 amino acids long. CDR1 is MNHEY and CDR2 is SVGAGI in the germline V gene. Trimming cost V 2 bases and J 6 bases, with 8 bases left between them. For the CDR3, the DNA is TGTGCCAGCAGTTACGGGCCAACTCAGCCCCAGCATTTT. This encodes CASSYGPTQPQHF.

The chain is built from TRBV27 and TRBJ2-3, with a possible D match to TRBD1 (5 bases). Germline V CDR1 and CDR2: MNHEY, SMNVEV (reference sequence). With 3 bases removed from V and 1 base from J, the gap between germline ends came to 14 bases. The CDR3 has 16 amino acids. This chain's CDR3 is CASSLAGRGGTDTQYF. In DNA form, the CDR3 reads TGTGCCAGCAGTTTGGCTGGAAGGGGTGGCACAGATACGCAGTATTTT.

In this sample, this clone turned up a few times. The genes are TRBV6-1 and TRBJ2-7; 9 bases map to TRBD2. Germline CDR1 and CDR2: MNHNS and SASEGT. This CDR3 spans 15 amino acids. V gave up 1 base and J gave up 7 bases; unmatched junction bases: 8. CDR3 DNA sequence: TGTGCCAGCAGTGAAGGGAGACTAGCGGCGTCGGAGCAGTACTTC. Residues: CASSEGRLAASEQYF.

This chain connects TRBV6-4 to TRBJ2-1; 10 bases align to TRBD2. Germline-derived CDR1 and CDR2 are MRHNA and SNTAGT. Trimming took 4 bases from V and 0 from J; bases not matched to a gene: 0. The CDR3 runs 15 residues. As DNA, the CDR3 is TGTGCCAGCAGTGGGACTAGCGGCTCCTACAATGAGCAGTTCTTC. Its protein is CASSGTSGSYNEQFF.

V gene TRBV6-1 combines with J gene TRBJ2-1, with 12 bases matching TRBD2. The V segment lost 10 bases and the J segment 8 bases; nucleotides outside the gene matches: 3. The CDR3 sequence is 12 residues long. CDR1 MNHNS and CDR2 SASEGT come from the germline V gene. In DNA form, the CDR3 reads TGTGCCACGGGACTAGCGGGCGATGAGCAGTTCTTC. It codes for CATGLAGDEQFF.

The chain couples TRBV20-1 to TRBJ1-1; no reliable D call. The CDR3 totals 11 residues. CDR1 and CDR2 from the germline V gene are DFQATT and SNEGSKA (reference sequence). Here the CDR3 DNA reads TGCCGTCGGGTGGGGAACACTGAAGCTTTCTTT. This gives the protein CRRVGNTEAFF.

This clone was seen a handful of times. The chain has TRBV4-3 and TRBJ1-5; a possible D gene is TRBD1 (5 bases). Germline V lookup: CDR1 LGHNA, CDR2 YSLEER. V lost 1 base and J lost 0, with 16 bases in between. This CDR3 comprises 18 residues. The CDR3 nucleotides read TGCGCCAGCAGCCAAGGACCCGACAGTTGGTATAGCAATCAGCCCCAGCATTTT. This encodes CASSQGPDSWYSNQPQHF.

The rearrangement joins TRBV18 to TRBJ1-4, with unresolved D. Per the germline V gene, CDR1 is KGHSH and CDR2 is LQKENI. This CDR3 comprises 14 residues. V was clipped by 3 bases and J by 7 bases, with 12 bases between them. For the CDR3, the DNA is TGTGCCAGCTCACCGTACGGGAAAGGTGAAAAACTGTTTTTT. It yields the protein CASSPYGKGEKLFF.

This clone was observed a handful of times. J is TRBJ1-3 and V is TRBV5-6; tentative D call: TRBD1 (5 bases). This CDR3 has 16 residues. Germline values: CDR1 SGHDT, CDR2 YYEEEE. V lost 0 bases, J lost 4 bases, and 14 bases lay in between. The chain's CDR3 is CASSLAPDKPGNTIYF. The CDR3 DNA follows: TGTGCCAGCAGCTTGGCCCCGGACAAACCAGGAAACACCATATATTTT.

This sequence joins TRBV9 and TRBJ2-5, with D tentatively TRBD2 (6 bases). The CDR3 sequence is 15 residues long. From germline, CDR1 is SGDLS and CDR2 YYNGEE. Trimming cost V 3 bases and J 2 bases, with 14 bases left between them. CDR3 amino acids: CASSANLAPQETQYF. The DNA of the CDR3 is TGTGCCAGCAGCGCCAACCTAGCGCCGCAAGAGACCCAGTACTTC. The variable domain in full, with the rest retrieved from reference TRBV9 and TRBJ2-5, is DSGVTQTPKHLITATGQRVTLRCSPRSGDLSVYWYQQSLDQGLQFLIQYYNGEERAKGNILERFSAQQFPDLHSELNLSSLELGDSALYFCASSANLAPQETQYFGPGTRLLVL.

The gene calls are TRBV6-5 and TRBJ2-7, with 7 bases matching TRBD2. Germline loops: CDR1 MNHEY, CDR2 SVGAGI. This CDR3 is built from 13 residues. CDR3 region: CAAGGNGRYEQYF. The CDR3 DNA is TGTGCGGCCGGGGGGAACGGGCGGTACGAGCAGTACTTC.

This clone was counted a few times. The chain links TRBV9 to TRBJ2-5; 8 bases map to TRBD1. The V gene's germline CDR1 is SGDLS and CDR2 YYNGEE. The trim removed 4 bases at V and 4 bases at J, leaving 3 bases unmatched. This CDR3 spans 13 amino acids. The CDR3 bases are TGTGCCAGCAGCCTGGGACAGGCAGAGACCCAGTACTTC. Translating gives CASSLGQAETQYF.

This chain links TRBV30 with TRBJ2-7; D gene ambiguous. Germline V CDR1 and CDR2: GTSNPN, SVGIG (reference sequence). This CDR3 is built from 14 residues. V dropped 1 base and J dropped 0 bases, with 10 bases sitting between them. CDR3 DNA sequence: TGTGCCTGGAGTGGTCAGGCCTCCTCCTACGAGCAGTACTTC. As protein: CAWSGQASSYEQYF.

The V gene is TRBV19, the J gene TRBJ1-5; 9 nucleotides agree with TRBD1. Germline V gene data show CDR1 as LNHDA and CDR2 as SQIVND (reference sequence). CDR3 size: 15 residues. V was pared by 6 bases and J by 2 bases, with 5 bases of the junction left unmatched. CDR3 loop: CASRGTGQGNQPQHF. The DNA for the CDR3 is TGTGCCAGTAGGGGGACAGGGCAAGGCAATCAGCCCCAGCATTTT.

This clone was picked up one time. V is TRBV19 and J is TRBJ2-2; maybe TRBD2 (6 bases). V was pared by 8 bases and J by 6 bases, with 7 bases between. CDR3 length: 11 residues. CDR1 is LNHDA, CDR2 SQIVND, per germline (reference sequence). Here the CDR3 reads CASSGAGELFF. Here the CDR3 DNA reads TGTGCCAGTTCGGGAGCCGGGGAGCTGTTTTTT.

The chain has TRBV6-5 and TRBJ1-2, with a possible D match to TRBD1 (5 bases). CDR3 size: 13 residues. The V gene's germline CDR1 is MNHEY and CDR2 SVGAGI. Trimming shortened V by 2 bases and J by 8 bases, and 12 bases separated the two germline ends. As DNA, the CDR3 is TGTGCCAGCAGTTACGGGGCAGGGAACGGCTACACCTTC. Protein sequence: CASSYGAGNGYTF.

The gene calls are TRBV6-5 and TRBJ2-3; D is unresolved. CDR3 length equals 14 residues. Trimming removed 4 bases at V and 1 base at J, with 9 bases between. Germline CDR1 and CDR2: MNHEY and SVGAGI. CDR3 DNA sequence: TGTGCCAGCAGTTTTAACGGAGGCACAGATACGCAGTATTTT. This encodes CASSFNGGTDTQYF.

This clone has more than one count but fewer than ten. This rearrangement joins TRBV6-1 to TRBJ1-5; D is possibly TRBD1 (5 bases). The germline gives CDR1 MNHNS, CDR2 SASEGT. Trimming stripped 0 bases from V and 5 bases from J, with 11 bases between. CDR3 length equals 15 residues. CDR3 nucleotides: TGTGCCAGCAGTGAAGCTGGAGGGGCTCATCAGCCCCAGCATTTT. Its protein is CASSEAGGAHQPQHF.

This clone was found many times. For the CDR3, the DNA is TGCGCCAGCAGCCAATTCCGGGACAGCTACTCCTATGGCTACACCTTC. Translating it yields CASSQFRDSYSYGYTF. V and J are TRBV4-3 and TRBJ1-2; TRBD1 aligns across 7 bases. Germline-derived CDR1 and CDR2 are LGHNA and YSLEER. The CDR3 is 16 amino acids. The trim removed 2 bases at V and 4 bases at J, leaving 10 bases unmatched.